This T cell receptor beta chain comes out of a study of a mutant IDH1 vaccine in newly diagnosed glioma. Study background: The sex distribution of treated patients was around 60% male and 37.5% female, with a mean age of approximately 40 years. Patients previously underwent radiotherapy, temozolomide, or both, and most underwent both.

CDR1 LNHDA and CDR2 SQIVND come from the germline V gene (reference sequence). The CDR3 extends over 15 amino acids. V was cut by 11 bases and J by 4 bases, with 20 bases left in between. Assay used: immunoSEQ multiplex PCR; TCRdb lists only in-frame clones, some missing. The data show about 92,000 clones, with 83% seen just once and 7% to 9% held by the top ten. Time point here: baseline, week 1 (first vaccination visit). Treatment reported: pre-vaccination baseline after standard-of-care therapy. This sequence joins TRBV19 and TRBJ2-2, with D perhaps matching TRBD1 (6 bases). The receptor was derived from a woman aged 45-65 years with glioma. This specimen was PBMCs, taken from a glioma patient treated with radiotherapy, temozolomide or both. CDR3 in amino acids: CASRARQGTTGELFF. CDR3 coding DNA: TGTGCCTCAAGGGCGCGGCAGGGGACCACCGGGGAGCTGTTTTTT.